This record concerns one TCR beta chain sequence. Its antigen is undetermined. Documented treatment: roughly 18 received Ad26.COV2.S at low or high dose, single or two shots; roughly five received placebo; per-sample allocation not given. Vaccine and placebo recipients were sampled on day 63 after the first injection. This person who donated was an adult of 18-55 years in Boston. This sample was included in a study of Ad26.COV2.S vaccination and SARS-CoV-2 variants. Overall study findings and caveats: It was reported that spike-specific CD8+ and CD4+ T cell responses were substantially broad after vaccination.

Some clones are missing from TCRdb's copy, which holds only in-frame ones; the method was immunoSEQ multiplex PCR. The data contain about 400,000 clones, roughly 90% of them seen just once; the ten biggest clones take up 1.5% to 2%. Between the trimmed V and J ends, which lost 6 bases and 4 bases, there was a span of 15 bases. The CDR3 length is 14 residues. Germline V CDR1 and CDR2: MDHEN, SYDVKM. This receptor was taken from a person aged 18-60 years who received the Ad26.COV2.S COVID-19 vaccine or a placebo. J is TRBJ2-5 and V is TRBV28, with D possibly being TRBD1 (6 bases). The source was peripheral blood, collected in a trial of Ad26.COV2.S vaccine versus placebo. CDR3 region: CASRGPGQGETQYF. CDR3 in DNA: TGTGCCAGCAGGGGACCGGGACAAGGAGAGACCCAGTACTTC.